Listed below are T cell receptor beta chains from one sample, sequenced in a study of blood T cell repertoires in COVID-19. The table came from immunoSEQ multiplex PCR; TCRdb's copy has only in-frame clones and leaves some out. The repertoire holds 250,000 to 350,000 clones, with around 89% as singletons. Input material: peripheral blood. These receptors came from a woman in her fifties or sixties with COVID-19, enrolled during active disease. Both conserved end residues are part of each CDR3. D genes are given only for firm matches.

v_call	d_call	cdr3_length	j_call	cdr3_aa	cdr3_nt
TRBV29-1	TRBD2	11	TRBJ2-7	CSVGSGNEQYF	TGCAGCGTCGGAAGCGGGAACGAGCAGTACTTC
TRBV15	.	15	TRBJ1-2	CATSSRQGANYGYTF	TGTGCCACCAGCAGCAGACAAGGGGCTAACTATGGCTACACCTTC
TRBV4-1	TRBD1	15	TRBJ2-3	CASGHGQGGETTQYF	TGCGCCAGCGGACACGGACAGGGGGGTGAGACTACGCAGTATTTT
TRBV19	.	14	TRBJ1-1	CASTPTGWVAEAFF	TGTGCCAGTACCCCGACCGGGTGGGTCGCTGAAGCTTTCTTT
TRBV24-1	TRBD2	16	TRBJ2-1	CATSDLGLASYNEQFF	TGTGCCACCAGTGATTTGGGACTAGCGTCCTACAATGAGCAGTTCTTC
TRBV10-3	TRBD1	16	TRBJ2-3	CAISDGQGKITDTQYF	TGTGCCATCAGTGATGGACAGGGCAAAATCACAGATACGCAGTATTTT
TRBV3-1/TRBV3-2	TRBD2	12	TRBJ2-7	CASSPGGAPQYF	TGTGCCAGCAGCCCGGGGGGGGCCCCGCAGTACTTC
TRBV6-4	.	12	TRBJ1-1	CASSEDGGVAFF	TGTGCCAGCAGTGAGGATGGAGGAGTGGCTTTCTTT
TRBV27	TRBD2	15	TRBJ2-7	CASSLLSGAPYEQYF	TGTGCCAGCAGTTTACTAAGCGGGGCCCCCTACGAGCAGTACTTC
TRBV27	.	14	TRBJ1-1	CASSSQGMNTEAFF	TGTGCCAGCAGTTCGCAGGGCATGAACACTGAAGCTTTCTTT
TRBV13	.	15	TRBJ2-7	CASSLGPYSTYEQYF	TGTGCCAGCAGCTTAGGTCCGTACAGTACCTACGAGCAGTACTTC
TRBV20-1	.	11	TRBJ2-1	CSARGSYEQFF	TGCAGTGCTAGAGGGAGCTATGAGCAGTTCTTC
TRBV3-1/TRBV3-2	TRBD2	17	TRBJ2-7	CASSQPPGRAGADEQYF	TGTGCCAGCAGCCAACCCCCCGGCCGAGCGGGAGCTGACGAGCAGTACTTC
TRBV29-1	.	12	TRBJ1-1	CSVDRANTEAFF	TGCAGCGTTGACAGGGCAAACACTGAAGCTTTCTTT
TRBV24-1	.	15	TRBJ2-3	CATSDSQALADTQYF	TGTGCCACCAGTGATTCACAAGCGCTCGCAGATACGCAGTATTTT
TRBV11-3	TRBD2	14	TRBJ2-7	CASSFSGPVNRQYF	TGTGCCAGCAGCTTTAGCGGGCCGGTCAATAGGCAGTACTTC
TRBV11-2	.	14	TRBJ2-5	CASSFRGYQETQYF	TGTGCCAGCAGCTTTAGGGGGTACCAAGAGACCCAGTACTTC
TRBV19	.	14	TRBJ1-1	CASSIWAMNTEAFF	TGTGCCAGTAGTATTTGGGCGATGAACACTGAAGCTTTCTTT
TRBV14	TRBD1	17	TRBJ2-1	CASSQEQDRETYNEQFF	TGTGCCAGCAGCCAAGAGCAGGACAGGGAAACCTACAATGAGCAGTTCTTC
TRBV5-1	TRBD2	15	TRBJ2-1	CASTQRESSYNEQFF	TGCGCCAGCACCCAGCGGGAGAGCTCCTACAATGAGCAGTTCTTC
TRBV4-2	.	13	TRBJ2-7	CASSQETGYEQYF	TGTGCCAGCAGCCAAGAAACAGGCTACGAGCAGTACTTC
TRBV6-5	TRBD2	15	TRBJ2-7	CASSYSAGGHYEQYF	TGTGCCAGCAGTTACTCGGCGGGAGGCCACTACGAGCAGTACTTC
TRBV12-2	.	10	TRBJ1-2	CRGSRYGYTF	TGTAGAGGGTCGCGCTATGGCTACACCTTC